Listed below are T cell receptor beta chains from one sample, sequenced in a study of OX40 agonist ivuxolimab in advanced cancers. Using immunoSEQ multiplex PCR, the repertoire was profiled, and TCRdb retains in-frame clones only, with some absent. The data contain about 62,000 clones, around 85% of them singletons. The source was CD4+ or CD8+ T cells sorted from blood, collected in a trial of the OX40 agonist ivuxolimab. The receptors here all came from an adult with an advanced solid tumor such as melanoma, head and neck, liver or kidney cancer. CDR3s include the opening cysteine and the closing phenylalanine or tryptophan. The order of the fields is CDR3 protein, J gene, clone size, V gene. Size is stated for part of the rows, as once, few or many counts, or as a class when the clone is expanded.

cdr3_aa: CASSPGQTYEQYF
j_call: TRBJ2-7
clone_size: once
v_call: TRBV28

cdr3_aa: CAWSGLAAGELFF
j_call: TRBJ2-2
clone_size: few
v_call: TRBV30

cdr3_aa: CASSNRGTQPQHF
j_call: TRBJ1-5
clone_size: -
v_call: TRBV28

cdr3_aa: CASSGLAGPFDEQFF
j_call: TRBJ2-1
clone_size: -
v_call: TRBV6-1

cdr3_aa: CASSRLRVEQFF
j_call: TRBJ2-1
clone_size: once
v_call: TRBV7-9

cdr3_aa: CAISPFTGELFF
j_call: TRBJ2-2
clone_size: once
v_call: TRBV10-3

cdr3_aa: CASSPLLSGPYEQYF
j_call: TRBJ2-7
clone_size: -
v_call: TRBV7-3

cdr3_aa: CASSYDRTNYGYTF
j_call: TRBJ1-2
clone_size: -
v_call: TRBV6-5

cdr3_aa: CAMGKNAQGTQYF
j_call: TRBJ2-5
clone_size: -
v_call: TRBV10-3

cdr3_aa: CAIYGTAAANEKLFF
j_call: TRBJ1-4
clone_size: -
v_call: TRBV27

cdr3_aa: CASSPGTGNQPQHF
j_call: TRBJ1-5
clone_size: -
v_call: TRBV19

cdr3_aa: CASSWGTSSSTDTQYF
j_call: TRBJ2-3
clone_size: -
v_call: TRBV5-1

cdr3_aa: CASSRQRAGYGYTF
j_call: TRBJ1-2
clone_size: -
v_call: TRBV28

cdr3_aa: CASSLRLANEQFF
j_call: TRBJ2-1
clone_size: -
v_call: TRBV5-8

cdr3_aa: CASSGDEGFYGYTF
j_call: TRBJ1-2
clone_size: few
v_call: TRBV6-1

cdr3_aa: CASSGLEATNEKLFF
j_call: TRBJ1-4
clone_size: -
v_call: TRBV2

cdr3_aa: CASIRGQAGSYEQYF
j_call: TRBJ2-7
clone_size: -
v_call: TRBV28

cdr3_aa: CASSLGDGVPHF
j_call: TRBJ2-3
clone_size: -
v_call: TRBV19

cdr3_aa: CASTPGQGGEKLFF
j_call: TRBJ1-4
clone_size: -
v_call: TRBV19

cdr3_aa: CASSPGTGGYEQYF
j_call: TRBJ2-7
clone_size: -
v_call: TRBV5-4

cdr3_aa: CASSTSPGLITRMNTEAFF
j_call: TRBJ1-1
clone_size: -
v_call: TRBV19

cdr3_aa: CASSGTGSGTYEQYF
j_call: TRBJ2-7
clone_size: few
v_call: TRBV2

cdr3_aa: CASSLQGAFNEQFF
j_call: TRBJ2-1
clone_size: -
v_call: TRBV28

cdr3_aa: CASSQAGPRYF
j_call: TRBJ2-7
clone_size: -
v_call: TRBV14

cdr3_aa: CASSEEYGTLNTEAFF
j_call: TRBJ1-1
clone_size: few
v_call: TRBV6-1

cdr3_aa: CASSFGQGYYNEQFF
j_call: TRBJ2-1
clone_size: -
v_call: TRBV5-5

cdr3_aa: CASRPPGTNTGELFF
j_call: TRBJ2-2
clone_size: -
v_call: TRBV2

cdr3_aa: CASSQALAGARGVSYEQYF
j_call: TRBJ2-7
clone_size: -
v_call: TRBV4-1

cdr3_aa: CASGEFEVTQYF
j_call: TRBJ2-5
clone_size: -
v_call: TRBV7-9

cdr3_aa: CASSVELAGDLEQFF
j_call: TRBJ2-1
clone_size: once
v_call: TRBV9

cdr3_aa: CASSPRTGSYEQYF
j_call: TRBJ2-7
clone_size: -
v_call: TRBV9

cdr3_aa: CASSAGLAGGYEQFF
j_call: TRBJ2-1
clone_size: -
v_call: TRBV7-8

cdr3_aa: CASSAPRGTGELFF
j_call: TRBJ2-2
clone_size: -
v_call: TRBV9

cdr3_aa: CASSLGAGPSGYNEQFF
j_call: TRBJ2-1
clone_size: -
v_call: TRBV5-1

cdr3_aa: CASSGGAAAEKLFF
j_call: TRBJ1-4
clone_size: -
v_call: TRBV6-1

cdr3_aa: CSVEAEDTQYF
j_call: TRBJ2-3
clone_size: few
v_call: TRBV29-1

cdr3_aa: CASTPGTGDYEQYF
j_call: TRBJ2-7
clone_size: -
v_call: TRBV5-1

cdr3_aa: CASSTSGSSYEQYF
j_call: TRBJ2-7
clone_size: -
v_call: TRBV19